These 21 T cell receptor beta chains originate from one sample sequenced in a study of T cells in Graves' hyperthyroidism and ophthalmopathy. RNA transcripts were the template for amplifying TCR beta CDR3 regions. The HTBI primer set drove a first-round RT-PCR of the TCR CDR3. TCRdb reanalysed the multiplex PCR reads using MiXCR and keeps one entry per CDR3 protein. The table shows around 520,000 distinct CDR3 sequences, with about 15% occurring only once. Sequenced input: blood. These receptors came from a woman in her thirties or forties with Graves' hyperthyroidism.

This clonotype was found a few times. The CDR3 bases are TGCGCCAGCAGCCAAGAAGCCGTCCGGCCGAGGGATTCACCCCTCCACTTT. Amino acid sequence: CASSQEAVRPRDSPLHF. The genes are TRBV4-1 and TRBJ1-6, with D hard to call. CDR3 length: 17 residues. The V gene lost 0 bases and the J gene lost 8 bases, with 17 bases spanning the gap. Germline V CDR1 and CDR2: MGHRA, YSYEKL.

This clonotype has at least ten counts. The chain has TRBV20-1 and TRBJ2-7; 11 bases map to TRBD2. The V gene end was trimmed by 6 bases and the J gene end by 2 bases; junction bases not matched to a gene: 6. This CDR3 is 14 amino acids long. Germline assignment: CDR1 DFQATT and CDR2 SNEGSKA (reference sequence). The CDR3 protein is CSAPPSGRTYEQYF. CDR3 nucleotide sequence: TGCAGTGCGCCCCCTAGCGGGAGGACCTACGAGCAGTACTTC.

This clonotype was detected many times. This chain uses TRBV5-1 with TRBJ2-7, with D perhaps TRBD1 or TRBD2 (5 bases each). Between the trimmed V and J ends, which lost 0 bases and 0 bases, there was a span of 10 bases. The CDR3 spans 15 residues. The V gene's germline CDR1 is SGHRS and CDR2 YFSETQ. CDR3: CASSLALGTSYEQYF. The CDR3 coding sequence is TGCGCCAGCAGCTTGGCCTTAGGGACCTCCTACGAGCAGTACTTC.

This clonotype was seen ten or more times. This chain links TRBV11-2 with TRBJ1-4; D not certain. Germline V CDR1 and CDR2: SGHAT, FQNNGV. V was pared by 4 bases and J by 3 bases, with 12 bases between. The CDR3 is 15 amino acids. The CDR3, as DNA: TGTGCCAGCAGCTGGACCCTGACGGCTAATGAAAAACTGTTTTTT. As protein: CASSWTLTANEKLFF.

The gene calls are TRBV3-1 and TRBJ2-2; TRBD1 aligns across 10 bases. The CDR3 covers 17 residues. Germline assignment: CDR1 LGHDT and CDR2 YNNKEL (reference sequence). Trimming cost V 8 bases and J 5 bases; bases outside gene matches: 14. The CDR3 reads CASSPAATGGFTGELFF. The CDR3 DNA reads TGTGCCAGCTCACCCGCGGCGACAGGGGGCTTTACCGGGGAGCTGTTTTTT.

This clonotype was counted ten times or more. The CDR3 nucleotides read TGTGCCAGCAGCCTACCAGGGGCGAACACTGAAGCTTTCTTT. As protein: CASSLPGANTEAFF. The genes are TRBV12-3 or TRBV12-4 and TRBJ1-1, with D possibly being TRBD1 (6 bases). V lost 6 bases to trimming and J lost 1 base, with 12 bases between them. The CDR3 has 14 amino acids.

The chain has TRBV4-1 and TRBJ2-7; D ambiguous. Germline V gene data show CDR1 as MGHRA and CDR2 as YSYEKL. The CDR3 totals 14 residues. With 1 base removed from V and 1 base from J, the gap between germline ends came to 8 bases. The DNA of the CDR3 is TGCGCCAGCAGCCAAGTGGGGATATCCTACGAGCAGTACTTC. Protein: CASSQVGISYEQYF.

This clonotype was seen many times. The chain employs TRBV6-1 and TRBJ2-7; 7 bases are a match to TRBD1. The CDR3 spans 13 residues. V dropped 5 bases and J dropped 3; count of bases not matched to a gene: 4. Germline V lookup: CDR1 MNHNS, CDR2 SASEGT. The CDR3 sequence is CASSWDRHYEQYF. The CDR3 nucleotides read TGTGCCAGCAGTTGGGACAGACACTACGAGCAGTACTTC.

This clonotype has a count of ten or more. This chain connects TRBV5-1 to TRBJ1-2, with 7 bases identical to TRBD1. This CDR3 has 13 residues. V gave up 4 bases and J gave up 5 bases; unmatched junction bases: 5. Per germline, CDR1 SGHRS and CDR2 YFSETQ. The CDR3 loop is CASSTGQEYGYTF. DNA of the CDR3: TGCGCCAGCAGCACCGGACAGGAGTATGGCTACACCTTC.

Only a few counts were recorded for this clonotype. The chain has TRBV7-9 and TRBJ2-7; 12 bases map to TRBD2. CDR1 and CDR2 (germline): SEHNR, FQNEAQ (reference sequence). J lost 0 bases, V lost 5 bases, and 2 bases had no gene match. This CDR3 contains 15 residues. In DNA form, the CDR3 reads TGTGCCAGCAGCCGGACTAGCGGGAACTCCTACGAGCAGTACTTC. Translating gives CASSRTSGNSYEQYF.

This clonotype was observed many times. The rearrangement links TRBV5-1 to TRBJ1-1, with 10 bases fitting TRBD1. The V and J ends lost 5 bases and 4 bases, in that order; junction bases with no gene match: 5. CDR1 is SGHRS and CDR2 is YFSETQ in the germline V gene. The CDR3 is made up of 14 amino acids. CDR3 nucleotides: TGCGCCAGCAGTTCCGGACAGGGGGTCACTGAAGCTTTCTTT. Protein: CASSSGQGVTEAFF.

CDR3 DNA sequence: TGTGCCAGCCGGAGGACTAGCGGGAGGTTCGCCGAGCAGTACTTC. Translating it yields CASRRTSGRFAEQYF. The chain couples TRBV27 to TRBJ2-7, with TRBD2 matching over 14 bases. The germline CDR1 and CDR2 sequences are MNHEY and SMNVEV (reference sequence). This CDR3 has 15 residues. The trim removed 8 bases at V and 6 bases at J, leaving 9 bases unmatched.

This clonotype was counted ten times or more. The chain uses TRBV7-2 and TRBJ2-1, with D uncertain. CDR1 and CDR2 from the germline V gene are SGHTA and FQGNSA. This CDR3 is 17 amino acids long. The V end lost 1 base, the J end lost 1 base, and 14 bases lay between the germline ends. This chain's CDR3 is CASSLDVIAISYNEQFF. For the CDR3, the DNA is TGTGCCAGCAGCTTAGATGTAATCGCGATATCCTACAATGAGCAGTTCTTC.

The chain carries TRBV12-3 or TRBV12-4 and TRBJ1-3; no definite D call. The CDR3 has 14 amino acids. Trimming removed 6 bases at V and 0 bases at J, with 9 bases between. The CDR3 region is CASRWAISGNTIYF. The CDR3 DNA sequence: TGTGCCAGCAGGTGGGCAATCTCTGGAAACACCATATATTTT.

This rearrangement joins TRBV28 to TRBJ1-6, with D possibly TRBD1 on 5 matching bases. Trimming cost V 8 bases and J 5 bases, with 25 bases left between them. The CDR3 contains 18 residues. The germline CDR1 and CDR2 sequences are MDHEN and SYDVKM. The chain's CDR3 is CASPTPGTPWPHNSPLHF. The CDR3 bases are TGTGCCAGCCCTACTCCCGGGACCCCTTGGCCCCATAATTCACCCCTCCACTTT.

This clonotype was seen ten or more times. The chain is built from TRBV2 and TRBJ2-1, with a tentative D call TRBD2 (6 bases). CDR1 SNHLY and CDR2 FYNNEI come from the germline V gene. The CDR3 is 14 amino acids. V lost 3 bases and J lost 7, with 13 bases in between. For the CDR3, the DNA is TGTGCCAGCAGTGACTCGGGGAGCGGGAATGAGCAGTTCTTC. Protein product: CASSDSGSGNEQFF.

CDR3 nucleotide sequence: TGTGCCAGCAGCCAAGAATCAATAGCCAAAAACATTCAGTACTTC. Amino acid sequence: CASSQESIAKNIQYF. This sequence joins TRBV3-1 and TRBJ2-4; D ambiguous. The length of the CDR3 is 15 residues. Germline CDR1 and CDR2: LGHDT and YNNKEL (reference sequence). The V end was cut by 0 bases, the J end by 0 bases, with 6 bases between.

This clonotype occurred many times. J is TRBJ2-4 and V is TRBV18, with D possibly matching TRBD1 (6 bases). The CDR3 is 14 amino acids. Trimming removed 6 bases at V and 7 bases at J, with 16 bases between. Germline loops: CDR1 KGHSH, CDR2 LQKENI. The DNA for the CDR3 is TGTGCCAGCTCCAGGGGCGACATTGGGAACATTCAGTACTTC. Amino acids: CASSRGDIGNIQYF.

In regard to this clonotype: It may be a read error: a sequence one base away is much more abundant. This CDR3 is CASSHSGRGGYNERFF. The CDR3 coding sequence is TGTGCCAGCAGCCATAGCGGGAGGGGGGGCTACAATGAGCGGTTCTTC. The chain links TRBV11-2 to TRBJ2-1; 11 bases match TRBD2. The CDR3 consists of 16 residues. CDR1 and CDR2 from the germline V gene are SGHAT and FQNNGV.

This clonotype has a count of ten or more. The rearrangement links TRBV20-1 to TRBJ1-6; 10 bases match TRBD1. V lost 6 bases to trimming and J lost 6 bases; unmatched junction nucleotides: 11. The CDR3 is 16 residues long. CDR1 and CDR2 from the germline V gene are DFQATT and SNEGSKA (reference sequence). The CDR3 region is CSARPGQGTINSPLHF. Written as DNA, the CDR3 is TGCAGTGCGAGGCCGGGACAGGGGACTATTAATTCACCCCTCCACTTT.

The V gene is TRBV20-1, the J gene TRBJ1-5; maybe TRBD1 (6 bases). The CDR3 runs 12 residues. The ends were cut back, 4 bases at V and 5 bases at J, with 9 bases in the middle. CDR1 and CDR2 (germline): DFQATT, SNEGSKA (reference sequence). CDR3 residues: CSAKSGDQPQHF. The CDR3 DNA is TGCAGTGCTAAGTCAGGGGATCAGCCCCAGCATTTT.